The 2 T cell receptor beta chains below come from one sample, sequenced in a study of blood T cells in healthy people across ages. Then a second PCR, running roughly 7 to 11 cycles, was carried out with a sample-barcoded 5' primer and a J-beta primer mix. TCRdb re-called the 5' RACE reads with MiXCR, one entry per CDR3 protein. The data contain about 2 million distinct CDR3 sequences, just under 50% of them seen just once; the ten biggest clones take up approximately 2.1%. The sequenced material came from blood. Receptors were obtained from a woman between 40 and 50 years old in good health.

V and J are TRBV7-2 and TRBJ2-3; 9 bases line up with TRBD2. Losses at the gene ends were 5 bases for V and 4 bases for J; bases not matched to a gene: 10. The CDR3 covers 16 residues. Looked up from germline, CDR1 is SGHTA and CDR2 is FQGNSA. The CDR3, as DNA: TGTGCCAGCAGCCCCCCAGCGGGGGGTAGGGCAGATACGCAGTATTTT. It codes for CASSPPAGGRADTQYF.

This chain joins TRBV20-1 and TRBJ2-5; 7 nucleotides match TRBD2. CDR3 length: 14 residues. The germline V gene encodes CDR1 DFQATT and CDR2 SNEGSKA (reference sequence). Unmatched junction bases numbered 7, after V lost 5 bases and J lost 1 base. Here the CDR3 DNA reads TGCAGTGCTGGAAAGCGGGGATCCCAAGAGACCCAGTACTTC. Protein product: CSAGKRGSQETQYF.